Listed below are T cell receptor beta chains from one sample, sequenced in a study of T cells in Graves' hyperthyroidism and ophthalmopathy. TCRdb recomputed calls from the multiplex PCR reads with MiXCR, one row per CDR3 protein. In the table there are over 450,000 distinct CDR3 sequences, under 20% of which are singletons. Specimen: blood. All receptors come from a woman aged 18-29 years with Graves' ophthalmopathy. CDR3s include the opening cysteine and the closing phenylalanine or tryptophan. The order of the fields is D gene, V gene, J gene, clone size, CDR3 protein, CDR3 DNA. A D gene is named only where the DNA matches it firmly. A clone size is listed for some rows: how often the clone was seen (once, few, many), or a class if it is expanded.

>NA|TRBV7-8|TRBJ1-1|many
CASSSPRGTFLLGMNTEAFF
TGTGCCAGCAGCTCCCCTCGGGGAACCTTCCTCCTGGGAATGAACACTGAAGCTTTCTTT
>TRBD2|TRBV20-1|TRBJ2-1|many
CSAFTSGSRHEQFF
TGCAGTGCTTTTACTAGCGGGAGTCGTCATGAGCAGTTCTTC
>TRBD1|TRBV5-1|TRBJ1-2|NA
CASSLVQGGSIYGYTF
TGCGCCAGCAGCTTGGTTCAAGGGGGCTCTATCTATGGCTACACCTTC
>TRBD1|TRBV29-1|TRBJ2-7|few
CSADRDSSSYEQYF
TGCAGCGCGGACCGGGACAGCAGCTCCTACGAGCAGTACTTC
>NA|TRBV28|TRBJ1-1|many
CASTLLGEGTEAFF
TGTGCCAGCACCCTACTCGGAGAGGGCACTGAAGCTTTCTTT
>NA|TRBV9|TRBJ1-2|NA
CASSGYRAGVDGYTF
TGTGCCAGCAGCGGCTACAGGGCGGGGGTGGACGGCTACACCTTC
>NA|TRBV28|TRBJ1-1|many
CASSPLGVRGTEAFF
TGTGCCAGCAGTCCCCTAGGGGTTCGGGGGACTGAAGCTTTCTTT
>NA|TRBV4-1|TRBJ2-1|NA
CASSQLGLSSYNEQFF
TGCGCCAGCAGCCAACTGGGGCTAAGCTCCTACAATGAGCAGTTCTTC
>NA|TRBV11-2|TRBJ1-2|many
CASSPLRVYGYTF
TGTGCCAGCAGCCCCCTGCGGGTCTATGGCTACACCTTC
>NA|TRBV5-6|TRBJ2-3|many
CASSKGRGTDTQYF
TGTGCCAGCAGCAAGGGGCGCGGCACAGATACGCAGTATTTT